This T cell receptor beta chain was observed in a study of response to subunit inactivated influenza vaccine. Study observations and caveats: The authors suggested that every seasonal influenza vaccination recruits few new T cells.

At least ten counts were recorded for this clonotype. Its antigen is unidentified. One entry per CDR3 protein, called by TCRdb with MiXCR from the RT-PCR reads. The sample consists of hundreds of thousands of distinct CDR3 sequences, around 14% of them appearing once. The CDR3 length is 14 residues. CDR1 and CDR2 from the germline V gene are SGHRS and YFSETQ. Trimming left V 0 bases short and J 2 bases short, with 9 bases between. The sample consisted of PBMCs from blood, taken 14 to 15 days before vaccination. The chain employs TRBV5-1 and TRBJ2-7; possibly TRBD1 or TRBD2 for D (6 bases each). The sequence was obtained from a man in his fifties or sixties who received an inactivated influenza vaccine. The DNA for the CDR3 is TGCGCCAGCAGCTTGGGGGGGGCCACCTACGAGCAGTACTTC. Its translation: CASSLGGATYEQYF.